These 20 T cell receptor beta chains were all obtained from the same sample, sequenced in a study of OX40 agonist ivuxolimab in advanced cancers. Sequencing used immunoSEQ multiplex PCR; TCRdb keeps in-frame clones, though not all of them. The sample yields some 65,000 clones, roughly nine tenths seen once. The sequenced sample was CD4+ or CD8+ T cells sorted from blood, obtained in a trial of the OX40 agonist ivuxolimab. The receptors come from an adult with an advanced solid tumor such as melanoma, head and neck, liver or kidney cancer.

The chain links TRBV11-1 to TRBJ2-1; no clear D gene. Germline V gene sequence: CDR1 SGHAT, CDR2 FQDESV (reference sequence). The CDR3 spans 14 residues. The V gene lost 2 bases and the J gene lost 8 bases, with 13 bases spanning the gap. The CDR3 bases are TGTGCCAGCAGCTTAAAGTCCTTCGTGGATGAGCAGTTCTTC. Amino acid sequence: CASSLKSFVDEQFF.

The genes are TRBV6-4 and TRBJ2-5; D gene unclear. The CDR3 covers 15 residues. Trimming pared 0 bases from V and 2 bases from J, leaving 10 bases between. Germline CDR1 is MRHNA and CDR2 is SNTAGT. The CDR3 region is CASSDSQRIQETQYF. DNA for the CDR3: TGTGCCAGCAGTGACTCGCAGAGGATTCAAGAGACCCAGTACTTC.

The chain couples TRBV9 to TRBJ2-6, with D possibly TRBD2 on 5 matching bases. The germline V and J ends were trimmed by 3 bases and 2 bases, with 18 bases remaining between them. The germline CDR1 and CDR2 sequences are SGDLS and YYNGEE. The CDR3 is 18 residues long. CDR3 region: CASSAWTGVGPGANVLTF. The CDR3 nucleotides read TGTGCCAGCAGCGCCTGGACCGGGGTTGGGCCTGGGGCCAACGTCCTGACTTTC. The whole variable domain, remainder taken from reference TRBV9 and TRBJ2-6, is DSGVTQTPKHLITATGQRVTLRCSPRSGDLSVYWYQQSLDQGLQFLIQYYNGEERAKGNILERFSAQQFPDLHSELNLSSLELGDSALYFCASSAWTGVGPGANVLTFGAGSRLTVL.

The V gene is TRBV7-6, the J gene TRBJ1-6; TRBD1 agrees at 10 bases. The CDR3 spans 17 residues. With V trimmed by 5 bases and J by 9 bases, 13 bases remained unmatched. The germline V gene has CDR1 SGHVS and CDR2 FNYEAQ. CDR3 DNA: TGTGCCAGCAGCCCTAGGGGTGCGGGACAGGGGTTTTCACCCCTCCACTTT. As protein: CASSPRGAGQGFSPLHF.

The chain links TRBV5-1 to TRBJ2-3, with TRBD2 as a possible D gene (6 bases). Between the trimmed V and J ends, which lost 0 bases and 4 bases, there was a span of 15 bases. From germline, CDR1 is SGHRS and CDR2 YFSETQ. The length of the CDR3 is 16 residues. CDR3 coding DNA: TGCGCCAGCAGCTTGGCCACGGGAGCGGCCGCAGATACGCAGTATTTT. Amino acid sequence: CASSLATGAAADTQYF.

The V and J genes are TRBV28 and TRBJ2-7, with 12 bases matching TRBD2. CDR1 MDHEN and CDR2 SYDVKM come from the germline V gene. The CDR3 totals 18 residues. The ends lost 6 bases at V and 4 bases at J; junction bases unmatched: 16. CDR3 DNA sequence: TGTGCCAGCAGCCCCGGGGGGCTAGCGGGGGGGCCAAGATACGAGCAGTACTTC. As protein: CASSPGGLAGGPRYEQYF.

The chain employs TRBV11-3 and TRBJ1-1; no clear D. V was clipped by 1 base and J by 5 bases, with 8 bases between them. This CDR3 has 13 residues. Germline CDR1 is SGHNT and CDR2 is YENEEA. CDR3 loop: CASSLGRVTEAFF. CDR3 sequence (DNA): TGTGCCAGCAGCTTAGGGAGGGTTACTGAAGCTTTCTTT.

This rearrangement joins TRBV5-1 to TRBJ2-7; weak D call: TRBD1 (5 bases). Germline loops: CDR1 SGHRS, CDR2 YFSETQ. The V end lost 5 bases, the J end lost 6 bases, and 18 bases lay between the germline ends. This CDR3 spans 14 amino acids. The CDR3 sequence: CASSRLGGASEQYF. Here the CDR3 DNA reads TGCGCCAGCAGTAGACTGGGTGGGGCTTCCGAGCAGTACTTC.

The rearrangement links TRBV4-1 to TRBJ2-5; the D gene is possibly TRBD1 (5 bases). The ends were cut back, 2 bases at V and 5 bases at J, with 9 bases in the middle. Germline-derived CDR1 and CDR2 are MGHRA and YSYEKL. The CDR3 is made up of 13 amino acids. CDR3: CASSQQGIETQYF. The CDR3 nucleotides read TGCGCCAGCAGCCAACAGGGAATTGAGACCCAGTACTTC.

This chain connects TRBV7-9 to TRBJ1-1; D gene uncertain. V gave up 2 bases and J gave up 2 bases, with 3 bases separating them. From germline, CDR1 is SEHNR and CDR2 FQNEAQ (reference sequence). The CDR3 consists of 12 residues. CDR3 DNA sequence: TGTGCCAGCAGCTTATATAACACTGAAGCTTTCTTT. Its protein product is CASSLYNTEAFF.

This rearrangement joins TRBV29-1 to TRBJ2-1; D not resolved. V lost 8 bases and J 0 bases, leaving 8 bases between the germline ends. Looked up from germline, CDR1 is SQVTM and CDR2 is ANQGSEA. The CDR3 has 12 amino acids. This chain's CDR3 is CSRVISYNEQFF. As DNA, the CDR3 is TGCAGCCGGGTGATCTCCTACAATGAGCAGTTCTTC.

V usage is TRBV19 and J usage is TRBJ1-1, with D unresolved. The CDR3 contains 12 residues. Trimming shortened V by 7 bases and J by 1 base, and 7 bases separated the two germline ends. Looked up from germline, CDR1 is LNHDA and CDR2 is SQIVND (reference sequence). CDR3 DNA sequence: TGTGCCAGTAAATGGCGGAACACTGAAGCTTTCTTT. It encodes CASKWRNTEAFF.

The V and J genes are TRBV6-1 and TRBJ2-3, with 9 positions matching TRBD2. The germline CDR1 and CDR2 sequences are MNHNS and SASEGT. The CDR3 extends over 15 amino acids. The V gene end was trimmed by 7 bases and the J gene end by 6 bases; junction bases not matched to a gene: 11. The CDR3, as DNA: TGTGCCAGCATCAGCGGAGGCGGGGGGGGTGATACGCAGTATTTT. It is translated as CASISGGGGGDTQYF.

The rearrangement links TRBV2 to TRBJ2-3; 9 positions match TRBD1. Trimming at V came to 6 bases and at J to 3 bases, leaving 7 bases not matched to a gene. This CDR3 is 15 amino acids long. The germline V gene has CDR1 SNHLY and CDR2 FYNNEI. CDR3 bases: TGTGCCAGCAGGACGGGACAGGGTCGTACAGATACGCAGTATTTT. Translating it yields CASRTGQGRTDTQYF.

This chain joins TRBV28 and TRBJ1-5, with D possibly TRBD1 on 5 matching bases. The CDR3 sequence is 13 residues long. Germline V lookup: CDR1 MDHEN, CDR2 SYDVKM. Trimming left V 3 bases short and J 4 bases short, with 7 bases between. The CDR3 bases are TGTGCCAGCAGTTTTTCAGGGAATCAGCCCCAGCATTTT. It specifies CASSFSGNQPQHF.

This clone was seen once. This chain joins TRBV5-4 and TRBJ2-7; a possible D gene is TRBD2 (6 bases). This CDR3 contains 16 residues. Germline lookup yields CDR1 SGHNT and CDR2 YYREEE (reference sequence). V was trimmed by 4 bases and J by 7 bases, leaving 24 bases between them. For the CDR3, the DNA is TGTGCCAGCAGCGGTGGACTAACCATGCCTCTTAAGGAGCAGTACTTC. Encoded protein: CASSGGLTMPLKEQYF.

This rearrangement joins TRBV27 to TRBJ2-3, with unresolved D. This CDR3 is 11 amino acids long. Per the germline V gene, CDR1 is MNHEY and CDR2 is SMNVEV (reference sequence). Trimming stripped 10 bases from V and 0 bases from J, with 5 bases between. CDR3 region: CAIPSTDTQYF. DNA for the CDR3: TGTGCCATCCCTAGCACAGATACGCAGTATTTT.

This chain connects TRBV28 to TRBJ2-1, with 9 bases that match TRBD2. V was pared by 2 bases and J by 4 bases, with 9 bases of the junction left unmatched. From germline, CDR1 is MDHEN and CDR2 SYDVKM. The CDR3 consists of 17 residues. As DNA, the CDR3 is TGTGCCAGCAGTTTACGGTTGCTAGCGGGGTCGTACAATGAGCAGTTCTTC. Encoded protein: CASSLRLLAGSYNEQFF.

V gene TRBV23-1 combines with J gene TRBJ2-3; 9 positions agree with TRBD2. TRBV23-1 is an open reading frame, and its role is uncertain. Germline trimming cut 2 bases from V and 4 bases from J; bases unmatched to any gene: 13. This CDR3 comprises 18 residues. The CDR3: CASSQIGGGDSLSDTQYF. Written as DNA, the CDR3 is TGCGCCAGCAGTCAAATCGGCGGGGGGGACAGCTTATCAGATACGCAGTATTTT.

This clone was seen a single time. V usage is TRBV19 and J usage is TRBJ1-5; the D is unclear. The CDR3 totals 13 residues. Germline CDR1 is LNHDA and CDR2 is SQIVND (reference sequence). V was trimmed by 0 bases and J by 9 bases, leaving 9 bases between them. CDR3 in DNA: TGTGCCAGTAGTATAGACCTGTCCACGCCCCAGCATTTT. Translating gives CASSIDLSTPQHF.